Reported below is one TCR beta chain. This clonotype has only a few counts. No cognate antigen has been identified for it. Per-nucleotide qualities are absent, and no much larger clonotype sits a single base away. These data come from a study of blood T cells in healthy people across ages (dated by TCRdb to the mid-2010s). At the level of the whole study: Template switching captured roughly one uniquely barcoded TCR beta cDNA molecule per two T cells in model experiments. To track age-related changes in TCR beta repertoire diversity, the study relied on deep sequencing normalized with unique cDNA molecular identifiers. Four age groups were formed from the donors: young (average approximately 15 years), middle-aged (around 40), aged (62) and long-lived (less than 85). Using the same blood draw, the study looked at two additional independent replicas of 1 million unique cDNA reads for two donors, one aged 18 to 30 and the other aged 80 or older.

Receptor amplification or capture employed 5' RACE. Sequenced using an Illumina HiSeq 2500. A second PCR of roughly 7 to 11 cycles was performed with a sample-barcoded 5' primer and a J-beta primer mix. A unique molecular identifier was introduced onto each TCR beta cDNA molecule by a template-switch 5' adaptor carrying 12 random nucleotides. Each sample yielded at least 2.5 million CDR3-containing paired-end reads. First-strand cDNA was synthesized from all RNA with the Mint cDNA synthesis kit, primed by a TRBC-specific oligonucleotide. Following uracil-DNA glycosylase treatment, a first 18-cycle PCR with universal primers M1SS and BC2_uni_R was performed on all cDNA. As for the authors' bioinformatics: For normalization, 1 million high-quality reads were randomly selected from each sample, with every read carrying a distinct molecular identifier. Reads with shared molecular identifiers were discarded instead of being binned into consensus sequences. MiTCR, run with a Q25 quality threshold and the strictest error-elimination algorithm, handled CDR3 identification, clonotype clustering and error correction. A nonparametric unseen species model with Euler transformation was used to estimate a lower bound on total TCR beta diversity. The public reads were reprocessed in TCRdb via fastp at Q25 and MiXCR, keeping in-frame beta chains. Rows with one shared CDR3 protein collapse into an entry with the most common genes and DNA. Here the V and J calls rest on TCRdb's processing, not on the authors' analysis. A total of 500,000 to 650,000 distinct CDR3 sequences appear in this sample, about 27% of them only once. The top ten clonotypes cover approximately 3.6% of the sample.

According to the germline V gene (reference sequence), CDR1 reads SGHKS and CDR2 reads YYEKEE. The CDR3, from cysteine to phenylalanine, totals 14 residues. The entry retains the CDR3 DNA only, 42 bases that are in frame from base 1. Compared with germline, V lacks 5 bases and J lacks 5 bases; bases without a gene match: 5. On the study overall, not on this receptor specifically: Observed TCR beta diversity correlated strongly with the percentage of naive T cells measured by flow cytometry. Because donor CMV infection status was unknown, age-related changes in expanded clonotypes were potentially confounded. As age increased, observed TCR beta diversity per million T cells dropped in a roughly linear way, and a significant reduction was already evident by age roughly 40. Compared with the aged group, more naive CD4+ T cells, fewer expanded clones and increased TCR diversity were shown by the long-lived group, suggesting age selection. Estimates of total diversity from one million sequenced T cells were regarded as lower bounds and underestimates. Bulk unsorted PBMC profiling prevented conclusive comparison of naive and antigen-experienced compartments.

The roughly 38 donors, aged roughly 6 to 90 years, were systemically healthy Caucasian individuals from Russia. Around 10 milliliters of peripheral blood were collected from each donor into EDTA-treated Vacutainer tubes. Ficoll-Paque density-gradient centrifugation was used to isolate PBMCs, with at least 7 million obtained per sample. Total RNA was extracted from PBMCs with Trizol reagent, with at least 6 micrograms obtained per sample. The percentages of naive CD45RAhigh/CD27high T cells were determined by flow cytometry on a PBMC aliquot from every donor. Separately, the same data were catalogued under a study of T cells of mothers and their children. That second publication adds: Nine systemically healthy Caucasian individuals served as donors, namely three mothers together with their six children. cDNA synthesis consumed the entire amount of extracted RNA, loaded at about 1.6 ug RNA in each 15 ul reaction. In the second PCR, the M1S primer added sample barcodes and 2-4 random nucleotides. Each mother yielded over 8.5 million TCR beta CDR3 reads and each child 2.5 million to 3 million reads. TCR recombination output is similarly shaped by thymic selection in related and unrelated pairs, with a minor effect exerted by inherited differences. Normalized repertoire overlap was always found to be slightly, but never significantly, higher in related mother-child pairs than in unrelated mother-child pairs. Persistent microchimeric T cell clones were not detected, at a sensitivity of around 99 clones per million clonotypes. The study used deep NGS to compare TCR beta repertoires of mothers and children, seeking features distinguishing related mother-child pairs from unrelated individuals. The mean age was about 40 +/- 4 years for the mothers and about 12 +/- 4 years for the children. Libraries were sequenced on Illumina HiSeq 2000 with 100+100 nt paired-end reads after adapter ligation with NEBNext reagents. Mother and child libraries were prepared a month apart and sequenced in separate runs to prevent cross-contamination. For each donor, between roughly 450,000 and 2,100,000 distinct TCR beta clonotypes were identified. Naive TCR beta clonotypes were estimated from low-frequency clonotypes matched to each donor's FACS-determined naive share, without sorting.

This sequence originates from a boy aged 2 to 10 in good health. Material: blood. The rearrangement joined TRBV5-5 to TRBJ2-2; 8 central bases correspond to TRBD1. The CDR3 corresponds to CASRWQGATGELFF. The nucleotide sequence is TGTGCCAGCAGATGGCAGGGGGCAACCGGGGAGCTGTTTTTT.